The entry below describes one TCR beta chain. Its antigen remains undetermined. Within one base of it there is no much larger clone, and no base qualities were kept. Counted from cysteine to phenylalanine, this CDR3 has 18 amino acids. Only CDR3 DNA remains: 54 bases, in frame from the first base. CDR1 and CDR2, per the germline V gene (reference sequence), are LNHDA and SQIVND. V has 5 bases trimmed and J has 5 bases trimmed; junction bases matching no gene number 14. Genomic DNA extracted from blood was used in amounts of 250-500 ng for amplification of TRB repertoires. This record comes from a study of T and B cells in COVID-19 patients (dated by TCRdb to 2020 to 2022). With respect to the entire study: In this study, adaptive immunity was profiled in COVID-19 patients who either had active infection or had recovered, using TRB and IGH repertoire sequencing of peripheral blood. An age-matched reference group of 39 healthy donors negative for COVID-19 antibodies was used as the comparison for repertoire analyses. A couple of patients were in both the active and recovered cohorts because samples existed from active disease and from after recovery. The recovered cohort included some 18 patients who contributed about 21 samples, and most of those patients had mild to moderate COVID-19 that was managed on an outpatient basis. Patients in the recovered cohort had a median age of almost 35 years, compared with 67 years for patients in the active-infection cohort. In the active-infection cohort, about 90% of the roughly 20 patients had comorbidities linked to unfavorable COVID-19 outcome. In the active-infection cohort, about 60% of the 20 patients were critically ill and required mechanical ventilation or ECMO. As many as 9 follow-up blood samples were taken per patient, and some of the samples covered different disease stages within the same individual. Over 7.5 million TCR sequences were analysed in a TCR and BCR sequence repository that covered 30 to 45 patients and around 72 time points. General study outcomes and caveats: Blood samples obtained from mildly ill patients during symptoms, as well as early samples obtained from severe cases, were available only in scarce numbers. The reported TCR clusters were said to need prospective validation before any clinical use. TRB repertoires were found to be highly clonal in active COVID-19, whereas diversity and richness at recovery were found to rise above healthy donor levels. Specific T cell subsets (CD4+/Treg/CD8+) and sorted SARS-CoV-2-responsive or tetramer+ T cells had not yet been sequenced, and these experiments were ongoing. A total of 2,000 to 3,000 exclusive TCR clusters, including approximately 30 low-pGen clusters, were found in the recovered cohort. TRBV/TRBJ gene usage was reported as strongly skewed in patients with COVID-19. The size of the cohort was considered insufficient for assessing HLA contributions to COVID-19 susceptibility or severity.

Instrument used: Illumina MiSeq. Multiplex PCR with BIOMED2 TRB-A/B primer pools was used to amplify TRB rearrangements. Illumina-compatible adapters and 7-nucleotide sample barcodes were attached to the amplicons in two consecutive PCRs. All library PCRs used Phusion HS II polymerase. Amplicons were gel-purified with the NucleoSpin Gel and PCR Clean-up kit, quantified on Qubit, and pooled at about 4 nM. The quality of the amplicon pool was checked on an Agilent 2100 Bioanalyzer prior to Illumina next-generation sequencing. Per the original workflow: TRB rearrangements were annotated with MiXCR 3.0.8 using the default MiXCR reference library. Sequences with fewer than 2 reads and non-productive reads were filtered out, and every unique CDR3 nucleotide sequence was treated as a single clone. R 3.5.1 was used to calculate clonality, diversity, richness and V-J gene usage. GLIPH2 was used to cluster TCRs based on CDR3 similarity, and OLGA was used to calculate the generation probabilities. Only GLIPH2 clusters with at least four unique TCR clonotypes present in at least three individuals were retained. TCRdb itself trimmed the public reads at Q25 with fastp, ran MiXCR and retained productive beta chains. Each entry is one CDR3 protein sequence, shown with its most common DNA and genes. These V and J calls originate from TCRdb's pipeline instead of the authors' own analysis. The sample table lists under 9,500 distinct CDR3 sequences, more than 25% of them with a count of one. Clones ranked in the top ten supply 5.5% of the sample.

What was sequenced was blood. The rearrangement combines TRBV19 with TRBJ2-1, with 11 bases in between that match TRBD1. This TCR derives from a human donor who had recovered from COVID-19. The CDR3 region reads CASSLNPGTGGTNNEQFF. The sequenced DNA: TGTGCCAGTAGTCTTAACCCCGGGACAGGGGGTACCAACAATGAGCAGTTCTTC. Reference TRBV19 and TRBJ2-1 genes cover what lies past the CDR3, so the full variable domain is DGGITQSPKYLFRKEGQNVTLSCEQNLNHDAMYWYRQDPGQGLRLIYYSQIVNDFQKGDIAEGYSVSREKKESFPLTVTSAQKNPTAFYLCASSLNPGTGGTNNEQFFGPGTRLTVL.